The sequence of this T cell receptor beta chain was determined in a study of T cells after yellow fever vaccination. Study conclusions and caveats: The booster response re-showed most primary clones: around 95% CD4, around 87% CD8.

This clonotype was seen ten or more times. The authors made TCR cDNA by 5'RACE template switching, adding a universal primer site and UMIs. TCRdb reanalysed the 5' RACE reads using MiXCR and keeps one entry per CDR3 protein. The table includes tens of thousands of distinct CDR3 sequences, less than 4% detected once. The germline V gene has CDR1 LGHDT and CDR2 YNNKEL (reference sequence). V was trimmed by 4 bases and J by 5 bases, leaving 3 bases between them. The CDR3 sequence is 11 residues long. The starting material was PBMCs, either bulk or a sorted T-cell subset (CD4+, CD8+, memory, or dextramer-sorted; not recorded which), obtained around 45 days after the first yellow fever vaccination. The V call is TRBV3-1, the J call TRBJ2-1; D uncertain. This TCR was recovered from a man aged 18 to 30 who received the YFV17D yellow fever vaccine. This CDR3 is CASSLNNEQFF. CDR3 sequence (DNA): TGTGCCAGCAGCCTAAACAATGAGCAGTTCTTC.